The T cell receptor beta chain under discussion was sequenced for a study of cytomegalovirus exposure and HLA in healthy donors. In germline, CDR1 is ENHRY, CDR2 SYGVKD. The CDR3 covers 14 residues. V lost 8 bases to trimming and J lost 7 bases; unmatched junction nucleotides: 8. This clone has only a few counts. Its target is not known. Study-wide points: CMV serostatus was the sole immune exposure information available. Cytomegalovirus association was listed for about 170 TCR beta chains.

A multiplex PCR was run with 60 Vbeta primers and 13 Jbeta primers. Clones were read by immunoSEQ multiplex PCR, and TCRdb kept only the in-frame ones, dropping some. The sample includes about 120,000 clones, approximately 81% of them seen just once. The clonotype comes from a young man in good health and CMV-seropositive. The sequenced sample consisted of PBMCs. The V and J genes are TRBV10-3 and TRBJ2-1, with 10 bases aligning to TRBD1. The chain's CDR3 is CAISRGQGNNEQFF. For the CDR3, the DNA is TGTGCCATCTCTCGGGGACAGGGGAATAATGAGCAGTTCTTC.